Listed below are T cell receptor beta chains from one sample, sequenced in a study of OX40 agonist ivuxolimab in advanced cancers. The repertoire was sequenced with immunoSEQ multiplex PCR; TCRdb's copy has only in-frame clones and lacks some. The sample consists of more than 50,000 clones, about 85% of them appearing once. The source material was CD4+ or CD8+ T cells sorted from blood, sampled in a trial of the OX40 agonist ivuxolimab. The source is an adult with an advanced solid tumor such as melanoma, head and neck, liver or kidney cancer. CDR3s include the opening cysteine and the closing phenylalanine or tryptophan. A D gene is named only where the DNA matches it firmly. Expanded clones are given a class, and other clones once, few, many or no size at all.

clone_size,v_call,d_call,j_call,cdr3_aa,cdr3_nt
-,TRBV11-3,-,TRBJ2-1,CASSLINNEQFF,TGTGCCAGCAGCCTAATAAACAATGAGCAGTTCTTC
-,TRBV11-3,-,TRBJ2-7,CASSLETGLYEQYF,TGTGCCAGCAGCTTAGAGACGGGACTCTACGAGCAGTACTTC
few,TRBV28,-,TRBJ1-1,CASSSPVGGSGAEAFF,TGTGCCAGCAGTTCTCCGGTAGGGGGGTCAGGGGCTGAAGCTTTCTTT
-,TRBV15,TRBD2,TRBJ2-1,CATSRPGLAGFPFF,TGTGCCACCAGCAGACCCGGACTAGCGGGATTTCCGTTCTTC
once,TRBV19,-,TRBJ1-1,CASNTFTEAFF,TGTGCCAGTAACACCTTCACTGAAGCTTTCTTT
-,TRBV6-1,-,TRBJ1-5,CASSTEISIQPQHF,TGTGCCAGCAGCACTGAGATTTCAATCCAGCCCCAGCATTTT
-,TRBV6-4,TRBD2,TRBJ2-1,CASSRTLQVGGNEQFF,TGTGCCAGCAGTCGAACCCTTCAGGTGGGGGGGAATGAGCAGTTCTTC
few,TRBV7-9,-,TRBJ1-5,CASSAGLGNQPQHF,TGTGCCAGCAGCGCGGGACTTGGGAATCAGCCCCAGCATTTT
-,TRBV27,-,TRBJ1-2,CASSLFLGGRNYGYTF,TGTGCCAGCAGTTTATTCTTGGGGGGCCGGAACTATGGCTACACCTTC
-,TRBV18,TRBD2,TRBJ2-3,CASSRLAGGSTDTQYF,TGTGCCAGCTCACGCCTAGCGGGAGGTAGCACAGATACGCAGTATTTT
-,TRBV15,TRBD2,TRBJ2-1,CATSRARVAGGDNEQFF,TGTGCCACCAGCAGAGCTCGCGTAGCGGGAGGGGACAATGAGCAGTTCTTC
-,TRBV2,-,TRBJ2-5,CASSSSGETQYF,TGTGCCAGCAGTTCTAGTGGGGAGACCCAGTACTTC
-,TRBV6-1,TRBD1,TRBJ2-7,CASTGQGVEQYF,TGTGCCAGCACAGGACAGGGAGTCGAGCAGTACTTC
-,TRBV5-1,TRBD2,TRBJ2-7,CASSVTSGGSYEQYF,TGCGCCAGCAGCGTAACTAGCGGGGGCTCCTACGAGCAGTACTTC
once,TRBV2,TRBD1,TRBJ2-1,CASGRDRGYNEQFF,TGTGCCAGCGGGCGGGACAGGGGCTACAATGAGCAGTTCTTC
once,TRBV5-1,TRBD1,TRBJ1-4,CASSADRYNEKLFF,TGCGCCAGCAGCGCGGACAGGTATAATGAAAAACTGTTTTTT
-,TRBV6-5,-,TRBJ2-7,CASSYSGASYEQYF,TGTGCCAGCAGTTACTCAGGGGCGTCCTACGAGCAGTACTTC
-,TRBV18,TRBD1,TRBJ1-4,CASSPTGVREKLFF,TGTGCCAGCTCACCTACAGGGGTCCGAGAAAAACTGTTTTTT
-,TRBV5-5,-,TRBJ1-2,CASSLDSGGLGGYTF,TGTGCCAGCAGCTTGGACTCAGGTGGCCTAGGGGGCTACACCTTC
-,TRBV11-3,-,TRBJ2-7,CASSSLRSSYEQYF,TGTGCCAGCAGCTCGCTGCGGAGCTCCTACGAGCAGTACTTC
-,TRBV4-2,-,TRBJ2-2,CASSQAGNTGELFF,TGTGCCAGCAGCCAGGCAGGGAATACCGGGGAGCTGTTTTTT
-,TRBV5-1,-,TRBJ1-4,CASSWSGPTNEKLFF,TGCGCCAGCAGCTGGAGCGGGCCCACTAATGAAAAACTGTTTTTT
-,TRBV5-5,-,TRBJ1-1,CASSLGQMNTEAFF,TGTGCCAGCAGCTTGGGACAGATGAACACTGAAGCTTTCTTT
-,TRBV5-1,TRBD2,TRBJ2-1,CASSLAKIAGALTYNEQFF,TGCGCCAGCAGCTTGGCGAAAATAGCGGGGGCCCTTACCTACAATGAGCAGTTCTTC
-,TRBV27,-,TRBJ2-1,CASSLTPGGYNEQFF,TGTGCCAGCAGTTTGACTCCTGGGGGTTACAATGAGCAGTTCTTC
-,TRBV5-1,TRBD1,TRBJ1-5,CASSPTGAGNQPQHF,TGCGCCAGCAGCCCCACAGGGGCCGGTAATCAGCCCCAGCATTTT
once,TRBV4-1,-,TRBJ2-5,CASSQGALGIETQYF,TGCGCCAGCAGCCAGGGGGCTCTCGGAATAGAGACCCAGTACTTC
-,TRBV2,TRBD1,TRBJ2-1,CASSLDRGSYNEQFF,TGTGCCAGCAGCTTGGACAGGGGCTCCTACAATGAGCAGTTCTTC
-,TRBV7-3,-,TRBJ2-6,CASSPNSASGANVLTF,TGTGCCAGCAGCCCTAACTCGGCCTCTGGGGCCAACGTCCTGACTTTC
-,TRBV6-1,TRBD2,TRBJ2-5,CASSEPLAGSVETQYF,TGTGCCAGCAGTGAACCACTAGCGGGGTCCGTCGAGACCCAGTACTTC
-,TRBV19,TRBD2,TRBJ2-1,CASSARGTSGRRGSYNEQFF,TGTGCCAGTAGTGCCCGGGGGACTAGCGGGAGGAGGGGGTCCTACAATGAGCAGTTCTTC
-,TRBV28,-,TRBJ2-1,CASSYRGSHNEQFF,TGTGCCAGCAGTTACCGGGGCTCGCACAATGAGCAGTTCTTC
-,TRBV5-1,-,TRBJ2-2,CASSLDGSTGELFF,TGCGCCAGCAGCTTGGACGGGTCCACCGGGGAGCTGTTTTTT
-,TRBV7-3,-,TRBJ2-1,CASSLTGGGHNEQFF,TGTGCCAGCAGCTTAACGGGAGGGGGACACAATGAGCAGTTCTTC
-,TRBV28,TRBD1,TRBJ1-4,CASSLYPGTGIEKLFF,TGTGCCAGCAGTCTATATCCCGGGACAGGAATTGAAAAACTGTTTTTT
-,TRBV6-6,-,TRBJ1-1,CASSLQENTEAFF,TGTGCCAGCAGCTTACAGGAGAACACTGAAGCTTTCTTT
-,TRBV5-4,-,TRBJ1-4,CASSPTAGAGTNEKLFF,TGTGCCAGCAGTCCGACGGCGGGAGCGGGAACTAATGAAAAACTGTTTTTT
medium-sized,TRBV5-5,TRBD1,TRBJ1-2,CASSPTSDRGYGYTF,TGTGCCAGCAGCCCCACGTCGGACAGGGGCTATGGCTACACCTTC
-,TRBV10-3,TRBD1,TRBJ1-1,CAISRLGQGATPEAFF,TGTGCCATCAGTAGACTGGGACAGGGGGCGACCCCTGAAGCTTTCTTT
-,TRBV6-1,-,TRBJ2-7,CASRATSYEQYF,TGTGCCAGTCGGGCCACATCCTACGAGCAGTACTTC
once,TRBV5-6,TRBD1,TRBJ1-1,CASSSEGQGGTEAFF,TGTGCCAGCAGCTCAGAAGGACAGGGTGGAACTGAAGCTTTCTTT
-,TRBV7-9,-,TRBJ2-1,CASSSRGGVSRNEQFF,TGTGCCAGCAGCTCCCGCGGAGGGGTCAGTCGGAATGAGCAGTTCTTC
-,TRBV7-8,-,TRBJ2-2,CASSYQNIGELFF,TGTGCCAGCAGCTACCAAAACATCGGGGAGCTGTTTTTT
-,TRBV5-4,-,TRBJ2-3,CASSRNSGTARPTDTQYF,TGTGCCAGCAGCAGGAATTCCGGGACCGCTAGACCCACAGATACGCAGTATTTT
-,TRBV6-1,-,TRBJ1-2,CASSLSAYGYTF,TGTGCCAGCAGCCTATCCGCCTATGGCTACACCTTC
few,TRBV5-4,-,TRBJ1-2,CASSGGRISYGYTF,TGTGCCAGCAGCGGCGGCCGGATATCGTATGGCTACACCTTC
-,TRBV15,-,TRBJ1-1,CATSRDSGRAFF,TGTGCCACCAGCAGAGATTCGGGGAGAGCTTTCTTT
-,TRBV19,-,TRBJ2-7,CASSQQGGYEQYF,TGTGCCAGTAGCCAACAAGGGGGCTACGAGCAGTACTTC
few,TRBV5-1,TRBD1,TRBJ1-5,CASSLEGTGHQPQHF,TGCGCCAGCAGCTTGGAAGGGACAGGGCATCAGCCCCAGCATTTT
-,TRBV5-1,TRBD2,TRBJ2-1,CASSWYPLLAGESRSYNEQFF,TGCGCCAGCAGCTGGTACCCGTTACTAGCGGGAGAATCTCGCTCCTACAATGAGCAGTTCTTC
-,TRBV20-1,-,TRBJ1-2,CSARIEYRYTF,TGCAGTGCTAGAATTGAATACCGCTACACCTTC
once,TRBV19,TRBD2,TRBJ2-1,CASTMASSGTYNEQFF,TGTGCCAGTACCATGGCGTCTAGCGGAACCTACAATGAGCAGTTCTTC
-,TRBV9,-,TRBJ1-1,CASSVVPGGYTEAFF,TGTGCCAGCAGCGTAGTCCCAGGAGGGTACACTGAAGCTTTCTTT